This T cell receptor (beta chain) was recorded in a study of T cell repertoires in cytomegalovirus infection. Study-level information: Based on public TCR beta signatures, there were indications of CMV infection and of a matching HLA type. General study points: Clonotypes of TCR beta that were HLA-C-restricted and CMV-specific dominated the ex vivo response.

TCRdb re-called the reads through MiXCR, storing one row per CDR3 protein. In the table there are under 850,000 distinct CDR3 sequences, roughly 35% of which are singletons. Concerning this clonotype itself: No antigen is known for it.

The V gene end was trimmed by 4 bases and the J gene end by 0 bases; junction bases not matched to a gene: 8. The CDR3 totals 15 residues. Germline CDR1 reads DFQATT; CDR2 reads SNEGSKA (reference sequence). V and J are TRBV20-1 and TRBJ2-7; 8 bases fit TRBD2. The clonotype originates from a human donor in good health (CMV status not recorded). Some clones in this sample may be carry-over from other donors' samples. Source material: PBMCs. CDR3: CSATETSGLSYEQYF. The CDR3 nucleotides are TGCAGTGCTACCGAAACTAGCGGACTCTCCTACGAGCAGTACTTC.